The 24 T cell receptor beta chains given below trace back to one sample, sequenced in a study of beta chain features in type 1 diabetes. Expressed TCRB transcripts were sequenced after all isolated RNA was converted to cDNA. The assay was immunoSEQ multiplex PCR, and TCRdb's table has in-frame clones only and misses some. The table lists around 170,000 clones, approximately 8.4% of them singletons. Sequences were obtained from central memory CD4+ T cells from blood. Every receptor here comes from a young woman in good health.

By share, this clone ranks as medium-sized. The V call is TRBV15, the J call TRBJ2-1; 8 bases agree with TRBD2. The V and J ends lost 4 bases and 5 bases, in that order; junction bases with no gene match: 7. Germline assignment: CDR1 LNHNV and CDR2 YYDKDF (reference sequence). The CDR3 loop spans 15 amino acids. CDR3 protein: CATSKGLAGDNEQFF. CDR3 DNA: TGTGCCACCAGCAAAGGGCTAGCGGGCGACAATGAGCAGTTCTTC.

The chain employs TRBV6-5 and TRBJ2-5, with D unclear. This CDR3 is built from 12 residues. Germline CDR1 is MNHEY and CDR2 is SVGAGI. Deletions cut 9 bases from V and 0 bases from J, with 8 bases between. The CDR3, as DNA: TGTGCCAGTGGCCGTGACCAAGAGACCCAGTACTTC. Its protein product is CASGRDQETQYF.

This clone was counted between two and nine times. The rearrangement links TRBV2 to TRBJ2-5; possible D gene TRBD2, 5 bases. Germline values: CDR1 SNHLY, CDR2 FYNNEI. The CDR3 has 13 residues. Trimming removed 3 bases from V and 3 bases from J, with 8 bases in between. The CDR3 reads CASSDPGKETQYF. The CDR3 bases are TGTGCCAGCAGTGATCCGGGGAAAGAGACCCAGTACTTC.

This clone was seen at least ten times. This chain links TRBV15 with TRBJ1-6; TRBD1 matches 7 bases. J gave up 8 bases and V 1 base, and 5 bases lay outside the gene matches. This CDR3 has 15 residues. Germline CDR1 is LNHNV and CDR2 is YYDKDF (reference sequence). The CDR3 spells CATSRAAGGDSPLHF. CDR3 bases: TGTGCCACCAGCAGAGCGGCAGGGGGTGATTCACCCCTCCACTTT.

This clone was observed a handful of times. V and J are TRBV30 and TRBJ2-5, with D tentatively TRBD2 (5 bases). This CDR3 spans 14 amino acids. Germline values: CDR1 GTSNPN, CDR2 SVGIG (reference sequence). The germline V and J ends were trimmed by 4 bases and 4 bases, with 16 bases remaining between them. CDR3 sequence reads: CAWNSGGARETQYF. Here the CDR3 DNA reads TGTGCCTGGAACTCAGGAGGAGCCAGAGAGACCCAGTACTTC.

The chain carries TRBV7-9 and TRBJ1-2; weak D call: TRBD1 (6 bases). Germline assignment: CDR1 SEHNR and CDR2 FQNEAQ (reference sequence). V lost 2 bases and J lost 6, with 10 bases in between. This CDR3 spans 13 amino acids. In nucleotides, the CDR3 is TGTGCCAGCAGCTTACACAGGGACGATGGCTACACCTTC. This gives the protein CASSLHRDDGYTF.

This chain joins TRBV7-9 and TRBJ2-7; 8 nucleotides agree with TRBD2. Per the germline V gene, CDR1 is SEHNR and CDR2 is FQNEAQ (reference sequence). Germline trimming cut 5 bases from V and 2 bases from J; bases unmatched to any gene: 14. The CDR3 runs to 17 residues. The CDR3 region is CASSTVVEGSGAYEQYF. In DNA, the CDR3 is TGTGCCAGCAGCACCGTGGTAGAGGGTAGCGGGGCCTACGAGCAGTACTTC.

This clone has only a few counts. This chain connects TRBV5-4 to TRBJ1-4; TRBD1 aligns across 7 bases. Germline V gives CDR1 SGHNT, CDR2 YYREEE (reference sequence). The trim removed 5 bases at V and 5 bases at J, leaving 12 bases unmatched. This CDR3 has 16 residues. The CDR3 sequence: CASSYNYGTANEKLFF. DNA for the CDR3: TGTGCCAGCAGTTATAACTACGGGACAGCGAATGAAAAACTGTTTTTT. The complete variable domain, with remaining parts taken from reference TRBV5-4 and TRBJ1-4, reads ETGVTQSPTHLIKTRGQQVTLRCSSQSGHNTVSWYQQALGQGPQFIFQYYREEENGRGNFPPRFSGLQFPNYSSELNVNALELDDSALYLCASSYNYGTANEKLFFGSGTQLSVL.

This clone has only a few counts. CDR3 nucleotides: TGCGCCAGCAGCTTAAACCCGGACAGGAGTTCATCACCCCTCCACTTT. Translation: CASSLNPDRSSSPLHF. This sequence joins TRBV5-1 and TRBJ1-6, with 7 bases matching TRBD1. Germline assignment: CDR1 SGHRS and CDR2 YFSETQ. Trimming at V came to 2 bases and at J to 10 bases, leaving 12 bases not matched to a gene. The CDR3 length is 16 residues.

Only a few counts were recorded for this clone. The chain recombines TRBV28 with TRBJ1-4; TRBD1 matches 7 bases. Losses at the gene ends were 6 bases for V and 8 bases for J; bases not matched to a gene: 9. The CDR3 loop spans 14 amino acids. Germline assignment: CDR1 MDHEN and CDR2 SYDVKM. This CDR3 reads CASRQRQGREKLFF. In nucleotides, the CDR3 is TGTGCCAGCAGACAGAGACAGGGTCGGGAAAAACTGTTTTTT. Drawing the rest from reference TRBV28 and TRBJ1-4, the complete variable domain is DVKVTQSSRYLVKRTGEKVFLECVQDMDHENMFWYRQDPGLGLRLIYFSYDVKMKEKGDIPEGYSVSREKKERFSLILESASTNQTSMYLCASRQRQGREKLFFGSGTQLSVL.

This clone was counted a few times. The V gene is TRBV7-2, the J gene TRBJ2-5; 9 nucleotides line up with TRBD1. The CDR3 has 15 amino acids. The ends lost 3 bases at V and 5 bases at J; junction bases unmatched: 7. In germline, CDR1 is SGHTA, CDR2 FQGNSA. The CDR3: CASSFGTGMSETQYF. CDR3 nucleotide sequence: TGTGCCAGCAGCTTCGGGACAGGGATGTCCGAGACCCAGTACTTC.

This clone has just a few counts. In DNA form, the CDR3 reads TGTGCCAGCAGCTTACGGGTGGAGCCAAATCAGCCCCAGCATTTT. Its protein product is CASSLRVEPNQPQHF. The J gene is TRBJ1-5, the V gene TRBV7-6; D is unresolved. Germline loops: CDR1 SGHVS, CDR2 FNYEAQ. This CDR3 comprises 15 residues. Trimming pared 2 bases from V and 4 bases from J, leaving 12 bases between.

This clone was observed a few times. The chain uses TRBV19 and TRBJ1-1; D may be TRBD1 (6 bases). The CDR3 sequence is 13 residues long. Germline CDR1 is LNHDA and CDR2 is SQIVND (reference sequence). V lost 4 bases and J 3 bases, leaving 9 bases between the germline ends. The chain's CDR3 is CASSTGADTEAFF. The CDR3 DNA follows: TGTGCCAGTAGTACAGGGGCGGACACTGAAGCTTTCTTT.

This clone was picked up a small number of times. The CDR3 loop reads CASSPQDRVGEAQYF. DNA for the CDR3: TGTGCCAGCAGCCCGCAGGACAGGGTGGGGGAGGCCCAGTACTTC. The chain couples TRBV7-2 to TRBJ2-5, with 8 positions matching TRBD1. The V segment lost 5 bases and the J segment 9 bases; nucleotides outside the gene matches: 14. The CDR3 spans 15 residues. Germline assignment: CDR1 SGHTA and CDR2 FQGNSA.

The V gene is TRBV6-5, the J gene TRBJ2-2; 7 bases line up with TRBD1. Germline CDR1 MNHEY, CDR2 SVGAGI. The CDR3 contains 16 residues. Trimming removed 2 bases from V and 2 bases from J; junction bases left unmatched: 5. DNA for the CDR3: TGTGCCAGCAGTTACCAGGGGGTTTCAAACACCGGGGAGCTGTTTTTT. This sequence encodes CASSYQGVSNTGELFF.

This clone has only a few counts. The chain uses TRBV18 and TRBJ1-5; possible D gene TRBD1, 5 bases. CDR1 is KGHSH, CDR2 LQKENI, per germline. The CDR3 has 14 amino acids. V was trimmed by 5 bases and J by 2 bases, leaving 10 bases between them. Written as DNA, the CDR3 is TGTGCCAGCTCAAGGGGAGGGGGCAATCAGCCCCAGCATTTT. It codes for CASSRGGGNQPQHF.

In its sample, this clone was seen a few times. The V call is TRBV1, the J call TRBJ1-2; TRBD1 reflects the table's D call only, with no check against the DNA. TRBV1 is a pseudogene. The CDR3 runs to 16 residues. CDR3 nucleotide sequence: TGCACCAGCAGCCAAGAACTCCCAGGATTTAACTATGGCTACACCTTC. Its translation is CTSSQELPGFNYGYTF.

In this sample, this clone turned up a few times. V and J are TRBV25-1 and TRBJ2-7; 9 bases map to TRBD2. The CDR3 covers 17 residues. CDR1 is MGHDK and CDR2 is SYGVNS in the germline V gene. V lost 0 bases to trimming and J lost 5 bases; unmatched junction nucleotides: 11. The chain's CDR3 is CASSEYYNAGGPDEQYF. DNA for the CDR3: TGTGCCAGCAGTGAATATTACAACGCGGGAGGGCCCGACGAGCAGTACTTC.

This clone was detected ten times or more. This chain connects TRBV13 to TRBJ2-4; 8 bases match TRBD2. The CDR3 consists of 16 residues. The V gene end was trimmed by 8 bases and the J gene end by 1 base; junction bases not matched to a gene: 10. The germline V gene has CDR1 PRHDT and CDR2 FYEKMQ (reference sequence). This CDR3 is CASSPSTGGAKNIQYF. The CDR3 nucleotides are TGTGCCAGCTCCCCATCCACGGGAGGGGCCAAAAACATTCAGTACTTC. The full variable domain, rest sourced from reference TRBV13 and TRBJ2-4, is AAGVIQSPRHLIKEKRETATLKCYPIPRHDTVYWYQQGPGQDPQFLISFYEKMQSDKGSIPDRFSAQQFSDYHSELNMSSLELGDSALYFCASSPSTGGAKNIQYFGAGTRLSVL.

This clone has more than one count but fewer than ten. The chain uses TRBV7-3 and TRBJ1-2; D is possibly TRBD1 (5 bases). Germline CDR1 is SGHTA and CDR2 is FQGTGA. This CDR3 contains 15 residues. The V and J ends lost 4 bases and 0 bases respectively, with 12 bases between them. CDR3 region: CASSYSGSPNYGYTF. DNA of the CDR3: TGTGCCAGCAGCTACTCAGGGTCCCCTAACTATGGCTACACCTTC.

The rearrangement links TRBV6-5 to TRBJ2-7; 9 bases fit TRBD2. The CDR3 has 15 residues. The ends lost 3 bases at V and 4 bases at J; junction bases unmatched: 7. Looked up from germline, CDR1 is MNHEY and CDR2 is SVGAGI. The CDR3, as DNA: TGTGCCAGCAGTTATAGCGGGAGTGCTTTGTACGAGCAGTACTTC. Translated, it gives CASSYSGSALYEQYF.

J is TRBJ2-7 and V is TRBV7-9; 9 nucleotides match TRBD1. CDR1 and CDR2 (germline): SEHNR, FQNEAQ (reference sequence). This CDR3 spans 16 amino acids. The junction had 5 bases not matched to a gene; V was cut back by 1 base and J by 1 base. The CDR3 protein is CASSLEGQGTSYEQYF. Written as DNA, the CDR3 is TGTGCCAGCAGCTTAGAAGGACAGGGGACATCCTACGAGCAGTACTTC.

The chain has TRBV7-3 and TRBJ2-5; 9 bases match TRBD1. J gave up 6 bases and V 5 bases, and 4 bases lay outside the gene matches. This CDR3 is built from 13 residues. Germline assignment: CDR1 SGHTA and CDR2 FQGTGA. The CDR3 region has the DNA TGTGCCAGCAGCCCAGGACAGGGGCAGACCCAGTACTTC. Its protein product is CASSPGQGQTQYF.

A few counts support this clone. This sample includes further DNA sequences coding for the same CDR3. The chain links TRBV7-9 to TRBJ1-6, with 7 positions matching TRBD1. V shed 1 base, J shed 9 bases, and the junction held 3 bases outside the gene matches. This CDR3 comprises 14 residues. Germline V gene data show CDR1 as SEHNR and CDR2 as FQNEAQ (reference sequence). The CDR3, as DNA: TGTGCCAGCAGCTTAGGACAGGGAGGTTCACCCCTCCACTTT. This codes for CASSLGQGGSPLHF.